This T cell receptor (beta chain) was profiled in a study of lymphopenia after photon versus proton radiotherapy. This clone was observed a single time. The antigen is undetermined. Germline lookup yields CDR1 SEHNR and CDR2 FQNEAQ (reference sequence). Trimming cost V 8 bases and J 8 bases; bases outside gene matches: 12. This CDR3 region has 14 residues. General observations from the study: In patients who died, overall survival fell as post-nadir TCR diversity dropped more. Under photons, naive T cells and diversity fell while effector/memory populations rose.

Sequencing was performed with immunoSEQ multiplex PCR; in TCRdb, only in-frame clones are kept and a portion is missing. The data contain 70,000 or so clones, 80% to 95% of them seen just once; the ten biggest clones take up around 2%. The V call is TRBV7-9, the J call TRBJ1-2; TRBD1 matches at 9 bases. This specimen was peripheral blood, taken from a patient treated with photon-based radiotherapy. The clonotype originates from a woman aged 40-49 years with cholangiocarcinoma. As DNA, the CDR3 is TGTGCCAGCGGAAACCCGGGACAGGGAGAGGGCTACACCTTC. It specifies CASGNPGQGEGYTF.